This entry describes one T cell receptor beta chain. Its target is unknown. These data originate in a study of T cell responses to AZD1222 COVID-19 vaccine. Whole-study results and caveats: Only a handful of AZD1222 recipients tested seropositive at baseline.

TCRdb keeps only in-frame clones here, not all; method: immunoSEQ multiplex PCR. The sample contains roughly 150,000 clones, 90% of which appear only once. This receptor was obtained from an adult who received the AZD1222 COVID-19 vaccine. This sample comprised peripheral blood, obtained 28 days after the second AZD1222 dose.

The DNA for the CDR3 is TGTGCCTGGGGTACCGGGACCTTTAATGAAAAACTGTTTTTT. Translation gives CAWGTGTFNEKLFF. The chain has TRBV30 and TRBJ1-4; D is possibly TRBD1 (5 bases). V lost 5 bases and J lost 4, with 14 bases in between. This CDR3 region has 14 residues. CDR1 is GTSNPN and CDR2 is SVGIG in the germline V gene (reference sequence). Full variable domain (remainder filled in from reference TRBV30 and TRBJ1-4): SQTIHQWPATLVQPVGSPLSLECTVEGTSNPNLYWYRQAAGRGLQLLFYSVGIGQISSEVPQNLSASRPQDRQFILSSKKLLLSDSGFYLCAWGTGTFNEKLFFGSGTQLSVL.